This T cell receptor beta chain was identified in a study of CD8+ T cells in alopecia areata. For the study at large: Among treated patients, severity was scored by affected scalp area percentage.

By frequency in the sample, this clone is medium-sized. Indicated treatment: oral pan-JAK inhibitor, 5-10 mg twice daily. CDR1 and CDR2 from the germline V gene are SGHTA and FQGNSA. This CDR3 has 14 residues. Trimming shortened V by 6 bases and J by 1 base, and 9 bases separated the two germline ends. Reverse transcription of extracted RNA yielded cDNA, which provided the sequencing template. Measured with immunoSEQ multiplex PCR; TCRdb has only the in-frame clones, and not every one. Of 210,000 or so clones in the sample, approximately 72% were seen once. The sequence was obtained from a human donor with alopecia areata. The chain combines TRBV7-2 with TRBJ2-2; either TRBD1 or TRBD2 may fit D (5 bases each). Sequencing was performed on CD4+ T cells sorted from blood, taken around week 44, from a patient treated with tofacitinib. The DNA of the CDR3 is TGTGCCAGCAGACCGGGACGGAACACCGGGGAGCTGTTTTTT. This codes for CASRPGRNTGELFF.